This entry is about one TCR beta chain. This record comes from a study of blood T cell repertoires in COVID-19. Study in general: The study drew acute and convalescent COVID-19 samples from the United States, Italy and Spain. From T cells, B-cell-depleted T cells, or PBMCs came the material, which was cDNA or gDNA.

V lost 3 bases to trimming and J lost 3 bases; unmatched junction nucleotides: 5. The CDR3 has 15 residues. CDR1 KGHDR and CDR2 SFDVKD come from the germline V gene. Original handling: How many nucleated cells were present was estimated from reference gene primer amplification. Method: immunoSEQ multiplex PCR; TCRdb's copy keeps in-frame clones and lacks some. The DNA was the basis for D and trimming; V, J and clone size are from that table. The sample includes about 58,000 clones, roughly nine tenths of them seen just once. The sequenced sample was peripheral blood. The chain recombines TRBV24-1 with TRBJ1-1; 8 positions match TRBD1. The clonotype originates from a woman in her 70s with active COVID-19. CDR3 sequence (DNA): TGTGCCACCAGTGATGGACAGGGTGGGGACACTGAAGCTTTCTTT. This translates into CATSDGQGGDTEAFF.